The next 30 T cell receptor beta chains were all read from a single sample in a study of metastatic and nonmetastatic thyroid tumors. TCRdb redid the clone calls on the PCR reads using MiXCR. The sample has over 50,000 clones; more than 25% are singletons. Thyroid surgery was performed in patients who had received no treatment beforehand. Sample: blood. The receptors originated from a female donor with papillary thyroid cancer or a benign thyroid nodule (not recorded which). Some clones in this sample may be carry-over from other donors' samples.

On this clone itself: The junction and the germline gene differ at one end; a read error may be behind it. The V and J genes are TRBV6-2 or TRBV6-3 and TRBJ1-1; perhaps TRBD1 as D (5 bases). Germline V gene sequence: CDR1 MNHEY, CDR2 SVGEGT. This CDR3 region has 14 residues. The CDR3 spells CATSYGISGGEAFF. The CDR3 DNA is TGTGCCACCAGTTACGGTATTTCGGGGGGTGAAGCTTTCTTT.

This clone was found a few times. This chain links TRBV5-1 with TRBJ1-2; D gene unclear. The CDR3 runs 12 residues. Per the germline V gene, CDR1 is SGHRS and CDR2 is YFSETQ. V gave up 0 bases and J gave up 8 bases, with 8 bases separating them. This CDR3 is CASSLAMEGYTF. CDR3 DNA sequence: TGCGCCAGCAGCTTGGCCATGGAGGGCTACACCTTC. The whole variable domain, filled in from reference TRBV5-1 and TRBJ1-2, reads KAGVTQTPRYLIKTRGQQVTLSCSPISGHRSVSWYQQTPGQGLQFLFEYFSETQRNKGNFPGRFSGRQFSNSRSEMNVSTLELGDSALYLCASSLAMEGYTFGSGTRLTVV.

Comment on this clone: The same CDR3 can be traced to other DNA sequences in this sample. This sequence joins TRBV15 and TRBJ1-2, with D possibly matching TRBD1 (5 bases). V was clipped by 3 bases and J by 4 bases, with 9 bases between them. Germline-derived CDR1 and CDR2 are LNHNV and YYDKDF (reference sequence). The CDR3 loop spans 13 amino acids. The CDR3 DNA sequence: TGTGCCACCAGCAGGGGGGGGACCTATGGCTACACCTTC. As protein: CATSRGGTYGYTF.

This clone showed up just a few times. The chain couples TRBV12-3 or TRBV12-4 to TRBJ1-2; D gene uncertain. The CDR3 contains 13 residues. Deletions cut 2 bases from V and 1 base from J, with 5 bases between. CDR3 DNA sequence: TGTGCCAGCAGTTTACCGATTAACTATGGCTACACCTTC. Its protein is CASSLPINYGYTF.

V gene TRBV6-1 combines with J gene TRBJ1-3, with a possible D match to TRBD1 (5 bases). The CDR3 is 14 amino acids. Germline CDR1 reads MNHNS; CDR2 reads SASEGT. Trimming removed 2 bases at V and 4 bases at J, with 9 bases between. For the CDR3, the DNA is TGTGCCAGCAGTGAATGGTACAGGGGAAACACCATATATTTT. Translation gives CASSEWYRGNTIYF.

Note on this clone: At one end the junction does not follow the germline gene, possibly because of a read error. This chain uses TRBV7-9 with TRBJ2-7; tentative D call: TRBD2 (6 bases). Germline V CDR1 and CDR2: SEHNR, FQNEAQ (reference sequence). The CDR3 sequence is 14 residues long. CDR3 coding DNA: TGTGCCAGCAGCACCGGGACTCACGCCTACCAGCAGTACTTC. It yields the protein CASSTGTHAYQQYF.

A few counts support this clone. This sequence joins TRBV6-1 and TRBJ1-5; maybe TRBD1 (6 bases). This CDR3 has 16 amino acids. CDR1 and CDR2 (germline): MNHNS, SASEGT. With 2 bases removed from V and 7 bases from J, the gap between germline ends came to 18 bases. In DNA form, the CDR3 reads TGTGCCAGCAGTGAACAGTCAGGGGCCAACGGCCAGCCCCAGCATTTT. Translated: CASSEQSGANGQPQHF.

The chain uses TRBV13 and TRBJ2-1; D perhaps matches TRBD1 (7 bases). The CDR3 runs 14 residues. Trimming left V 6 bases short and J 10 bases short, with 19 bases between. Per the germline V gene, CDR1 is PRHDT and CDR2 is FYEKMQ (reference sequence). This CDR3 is CASRQAGPRGEQFF. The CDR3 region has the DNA TGTGCCAGCAGACAGGCGGGGCCCAGGGGGGAGCAGTTCTTC.

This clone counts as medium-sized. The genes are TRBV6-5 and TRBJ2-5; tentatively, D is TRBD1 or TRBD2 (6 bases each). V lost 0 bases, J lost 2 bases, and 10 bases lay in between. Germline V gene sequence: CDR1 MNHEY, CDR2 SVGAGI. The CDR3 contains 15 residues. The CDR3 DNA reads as TGTGCCAGCAGTTACTCAGGAGGGGGGCAAGAGACCCAGTACTTC. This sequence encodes CASSYSGGGQETQYF.

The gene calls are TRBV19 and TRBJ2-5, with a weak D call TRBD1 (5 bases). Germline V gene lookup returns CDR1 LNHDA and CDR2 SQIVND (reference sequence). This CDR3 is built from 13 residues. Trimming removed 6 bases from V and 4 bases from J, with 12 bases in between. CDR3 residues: CASSDSVLETQYF. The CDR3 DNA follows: TGTGCCAGTAGCGACAGTGTTTTAGAGACCCAGTACTTC.

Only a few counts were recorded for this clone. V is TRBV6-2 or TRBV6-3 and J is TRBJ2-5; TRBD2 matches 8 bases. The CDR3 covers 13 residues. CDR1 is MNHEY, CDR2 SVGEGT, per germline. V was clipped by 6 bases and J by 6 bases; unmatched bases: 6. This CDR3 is CASSLGRGKTQYF. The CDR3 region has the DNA TGTGCCAGCAGCCTCGGGAGGGGCAAGACCCAGTACTTC.

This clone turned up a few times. CDR3 loop: CASSLSGGWETQYF. The CDR3 DNA reads as TGTGCCAGCAGTCTTAGCGGGGGGTGGGAGACCCAGTACTTC. This chain connects TRBV28 to TRBJ2-5, with TRBD2 matching over 10 bases. CDR1 and CDR2 (germline): MDHEN, SYDVKM. The CDR3 is 14 amino acids. V lost 5 bases to trimming and J lost 5 bases; unmatched junction nucleotides: 5.

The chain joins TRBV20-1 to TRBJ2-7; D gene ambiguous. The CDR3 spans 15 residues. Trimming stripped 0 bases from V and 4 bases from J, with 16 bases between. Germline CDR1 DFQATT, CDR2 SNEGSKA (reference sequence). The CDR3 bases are TGCAGTGCTAGAGATTTTGTGGGCGCGGCATACGAGCAGTACTTC. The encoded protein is CSARDFVGAAYEQYF.

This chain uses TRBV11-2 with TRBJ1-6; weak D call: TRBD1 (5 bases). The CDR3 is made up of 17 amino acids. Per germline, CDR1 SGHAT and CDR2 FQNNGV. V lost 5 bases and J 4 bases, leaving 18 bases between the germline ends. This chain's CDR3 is CASSPPPGKFYNSPLHF. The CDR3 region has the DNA TGTGCCAGCAGCCCCCCCCCAGGGAAGTTTTATAATTCACCCCTCCACTTT. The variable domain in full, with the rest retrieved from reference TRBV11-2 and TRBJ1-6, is EAGVAQSPRYKIIEKRQSVAFWCNPISGHATLYWYQQILGQGPKLLIQFQNNGVVDDSQLPKDRFSAERLKGVDSTLKIQPAKLEDSAVYLCASSPPPGKFYNSPLHFGNGTRLTVT.

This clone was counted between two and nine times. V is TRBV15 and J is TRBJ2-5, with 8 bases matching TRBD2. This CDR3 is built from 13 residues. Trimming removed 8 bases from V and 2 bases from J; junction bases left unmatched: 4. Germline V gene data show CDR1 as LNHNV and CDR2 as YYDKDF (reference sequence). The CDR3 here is CATRSGTQETQYF. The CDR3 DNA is TGTGCCACCCGTAGCGGGACTCAAGAGACCCAGTACTTC.

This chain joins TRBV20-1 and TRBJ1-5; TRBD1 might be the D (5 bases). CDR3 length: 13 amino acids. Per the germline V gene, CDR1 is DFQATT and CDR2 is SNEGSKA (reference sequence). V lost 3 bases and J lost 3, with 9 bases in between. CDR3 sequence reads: CSASWGNNQPQHF. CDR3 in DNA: TGCAGTGCTAGTTGGGGGAACAATCAGCCCCAGCATTTT.

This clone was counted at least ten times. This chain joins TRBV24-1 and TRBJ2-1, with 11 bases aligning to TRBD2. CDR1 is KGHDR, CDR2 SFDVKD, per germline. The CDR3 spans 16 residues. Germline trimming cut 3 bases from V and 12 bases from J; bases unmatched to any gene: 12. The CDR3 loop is CATSDLGTSGEGVQFF. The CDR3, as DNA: TGTGCCACCAGTGATCTCGGGACTAGCGGCGAGGGGGTGCAGTTCTTC.

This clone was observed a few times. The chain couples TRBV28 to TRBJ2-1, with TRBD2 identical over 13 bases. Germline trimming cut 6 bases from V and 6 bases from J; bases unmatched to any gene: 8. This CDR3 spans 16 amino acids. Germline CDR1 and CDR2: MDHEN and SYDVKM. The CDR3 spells CASRTLGLAGVNEQFF. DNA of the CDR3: TGTGCCAGCAGGACATTAGGACTAGCGGGAGTCAATGAGCAGTTCTTC.

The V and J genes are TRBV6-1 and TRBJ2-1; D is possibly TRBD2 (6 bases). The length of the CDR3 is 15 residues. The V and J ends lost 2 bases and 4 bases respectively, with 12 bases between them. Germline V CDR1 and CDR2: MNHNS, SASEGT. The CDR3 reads CASSEWGVEYNEQFF. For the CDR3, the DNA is TGTGCCAGCAGTGAATGGGGGGTGGAATACAATGAGCAGTTCTTC.

The CDR3 loop reads CSAREEQGNSPLHF. In DNA form, the CDR3 reads TGCAGTGCTAGAGAAGAGCAGGGTAATTCACCCCTCCACTTT. V usage is TRBV20-1 and J usage is TRBJ1-6; weak D call: TRBD1 (5 bases). Germline V CDR1 and CDR2: DFQATT, SNEGSKA (reference sequence). The V and J ends lost 0 bases and 6 bases respectively, with 9 bases between them. CDR3 length: 14 residues.

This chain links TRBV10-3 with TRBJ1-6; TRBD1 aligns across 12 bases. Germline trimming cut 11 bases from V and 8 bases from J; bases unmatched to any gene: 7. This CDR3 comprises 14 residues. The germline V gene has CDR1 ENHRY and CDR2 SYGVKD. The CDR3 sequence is CAVRGTGGDSPLHF. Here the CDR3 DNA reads TGTGCCGTTCGGGGGACAGGGGGCGATTCACCCCTCCACTTT.

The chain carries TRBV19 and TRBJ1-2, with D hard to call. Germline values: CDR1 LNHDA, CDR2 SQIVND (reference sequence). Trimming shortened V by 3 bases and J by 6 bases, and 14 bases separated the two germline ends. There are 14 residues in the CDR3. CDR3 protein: CASSMSREGDGYTF. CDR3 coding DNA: TGTGCCAGTAGTATGAGTCGAGAAGGAGATGGCTACACCTTC.

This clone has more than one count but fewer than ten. DNA for the CDR3: TGTGCCACCGCGGACAGGGCCTACGAGCAGTACTTC. Protein product: CATADRAYEQYF. This chain connects TRBV28 to TRBJ2-7; TRBD1 matches 8 bases. CDR1 and CDR2 (germline): MDHEN, SYDVKM. The CDR3 extends over 12 amino acids. Germline trimming cut 10 bases from V and 2 bases from J; bases unmatched to any gene: 4.

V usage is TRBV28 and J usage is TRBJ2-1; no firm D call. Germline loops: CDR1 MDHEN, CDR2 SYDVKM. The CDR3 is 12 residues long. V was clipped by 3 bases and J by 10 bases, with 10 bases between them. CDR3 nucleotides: TGTGCCAGCAGTTTCCGGGCATTCGAGCAGTTCTTC. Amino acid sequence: CASSFRAFEQFF.

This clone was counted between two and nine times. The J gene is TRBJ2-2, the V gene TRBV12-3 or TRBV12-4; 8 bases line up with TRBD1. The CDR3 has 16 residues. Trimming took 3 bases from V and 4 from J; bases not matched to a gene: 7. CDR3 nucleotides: TGTGCCAGCAGTTTGGTAGGACAGGGTGGCACCGGGGAGCTGTTTTTT. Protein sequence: CASSLVGQGGTGELFF.

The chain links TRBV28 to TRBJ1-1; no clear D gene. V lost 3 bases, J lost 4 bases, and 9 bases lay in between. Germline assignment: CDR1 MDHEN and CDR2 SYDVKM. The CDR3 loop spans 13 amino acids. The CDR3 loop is CASSFQIRTEAFF. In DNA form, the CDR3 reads TGTGCCAGCAGTTTCCAGATCCGCACTGAAGCTTTCTTT.

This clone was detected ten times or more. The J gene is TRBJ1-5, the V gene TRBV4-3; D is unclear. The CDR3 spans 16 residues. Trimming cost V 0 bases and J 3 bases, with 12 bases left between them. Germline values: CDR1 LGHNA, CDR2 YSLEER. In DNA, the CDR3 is TGCGCCAGCAGCCAAGAAAAGGGTTGGGACAATCAGCCCCAGCATTTT. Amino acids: CASSQEKGWDNQPQHF.

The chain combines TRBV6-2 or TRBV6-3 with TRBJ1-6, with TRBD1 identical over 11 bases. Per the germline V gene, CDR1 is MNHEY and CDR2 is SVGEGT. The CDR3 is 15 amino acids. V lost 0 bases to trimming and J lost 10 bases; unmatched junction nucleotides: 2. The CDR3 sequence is CASSYSDRGQSPLHF. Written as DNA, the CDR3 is TGTGCCAGCAGTTACTCGGACAGGGGGCAATCACCCCTCCACTTT.

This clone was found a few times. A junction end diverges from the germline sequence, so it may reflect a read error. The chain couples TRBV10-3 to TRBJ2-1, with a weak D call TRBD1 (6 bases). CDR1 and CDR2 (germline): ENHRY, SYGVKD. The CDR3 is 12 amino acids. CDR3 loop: CAISEDGTRSVF. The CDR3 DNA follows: TGTGCCATCAGTGAGGACGGGACAAGATCCGTCTTC.

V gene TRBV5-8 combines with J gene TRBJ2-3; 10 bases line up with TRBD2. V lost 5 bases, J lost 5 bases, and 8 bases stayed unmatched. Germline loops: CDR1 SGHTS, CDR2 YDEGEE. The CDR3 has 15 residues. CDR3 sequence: CASRRSGRGVDTQYF. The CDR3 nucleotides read TGTGCCAGCAGACGAAGCGGGAGGGGCGTAGATACGCAGTATTTT.